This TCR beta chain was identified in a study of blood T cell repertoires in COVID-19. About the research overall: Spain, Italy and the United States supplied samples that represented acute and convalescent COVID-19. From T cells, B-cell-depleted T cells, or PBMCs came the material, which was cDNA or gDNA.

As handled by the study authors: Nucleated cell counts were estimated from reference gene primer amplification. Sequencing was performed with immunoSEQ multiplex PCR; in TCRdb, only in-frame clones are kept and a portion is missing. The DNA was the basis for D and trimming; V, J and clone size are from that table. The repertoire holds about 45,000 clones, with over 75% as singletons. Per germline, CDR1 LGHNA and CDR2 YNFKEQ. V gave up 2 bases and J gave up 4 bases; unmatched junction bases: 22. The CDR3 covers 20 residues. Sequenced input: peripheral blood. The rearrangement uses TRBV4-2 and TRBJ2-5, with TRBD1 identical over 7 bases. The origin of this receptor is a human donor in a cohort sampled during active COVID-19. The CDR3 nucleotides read TGTGCCAGCAGCCAACCCCTGTTCCGCGAGACAGGGAGTGAAAGAGAGACCCAGTACTTC. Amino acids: CASSQPLFRETGSERETQYF.